These 10 T cell receptor beta chains originate from one sample sequenced in a study of somatic mutations in cytotoxic T cells in rheumatoid arthritis. The repertoire was sequenced with immunoSEQ multiplex PCR; TCRdb's copy has only in-frame clones and lacks some. This sample has some 30,000 clones, with 75% to 85% found just once. The sequencing input was CD8+ T cells sorted from blood. Every receptor here comes from an adult with rheumatoid arthritis.

J is TRBJ1-5 and V is TRBV4-1, with D perhaps TRBD1 (6 bases). The CDR3 length is 13 residues. Trimming shortened V by 4 bases and J by 6 bases, and 10 bases separated the two germline ends. Germline V lookup: CDR1 MGHRA, CDR2 YSYEKL. The CDR3: CASSPEGVQPQHF. The CDR3 nucleotides read TGCGCCAGCAGCCCCGAGGGGGTTCAGCCCCAGCATTTT.

This chain links TRBV11-2 with TRBJ2-3, with 14 nucleotides matching TRBD2. J gave up 4 bases and V 4 bases, and 4 bases lay outside the gene matches. The CDR3 is made up of 16 amino acids. From germline, CDR1 is SGHAT and CDR2 FQNNGV. The CDR3 DNA sequence: TGTGCCAGCAGCTCAAGACTAGCGGGAGGGTCAGATACGCAGTATTTT. Its translation: CASSSRLAGGSDTQYF.

The chain is built from TRBV7-6 and TRBJ1-1; D remains ambiguous. Trimming removed 5 bases from V and 1 base from J, with 8 bases in between. This CDR3 has 13 residues. CDR1 and CDR2 (germline): SGHVS, FNYEAQ. CDR3 protein: CASSPSGNTEAFF. CDR3 bases: TGTGCCAGCAGCCCCTCGGGGAACACTGAAGCTTTCTTT.

The rearrangement links TRBV7-9 to TRBJ1-1; D is undetermined. Germline CDR1 and CDR2: SEHNR and FQNEAQ (reference sequence). V lost 2 bases and J 6 bases, leaving 10 bases between the germline ends. The CDR3 is made up of 13 amino acids. Here the CDR3 reads CASSLREWAEAFF. As DNA, the CDR3 is TGTGCCAGCAGCTTACGGGAGTGGGCTGAAGCTTTCTTT.

This chain joins TRBV4-1 and TRBJ2-7, with 10 positions matching TRBD2. Germline assignment: CDR1 MGHRA and CDR2 YSYEKL. J lost 5 bases, V lost 4 bases, and 14 bases had no gene match. The CDR3 spans 17 residues. This CDR3 reads CASSPSRAGGPLNEQYF. CDR3 sequence (DNA): TGCGCCAGCAGCCCAAGTCGAGCGGGAGGGCCTTTAAACGAGCAGTACTTC.

J is TRBJ1-3 and V is TRBV4-1; D is unclear. This CDR3 contains 16 residues. Trimming stripped 4 bases from V and 0 bases from J, with 13 bases between. Germline values: CDR1 MGHRA, CDR2 YSYEKL. The CDR3 sequence: CASSRNPTSSGNTIYF. The CDR3 region has the DNA TGCGCCAGCAGCCGAAACCCTACAAGCTCTGGAAACACCATATATTTT.

The V gene is TRBV29-1, the J gene TRBJ2-2; 9 bases are a match to TRBD1. This CDR3 contains 14 residues. Trimming at V came to 1 base and at J to 5 bases, leaving 2 bases not matched to a gene. Germline V CDR1 and CDR2: SQVTM, ANQGSEA. CDR3 coding DNA: TGCAGCGTTGAAGGGACAGGGGAAACCGGGGAGCTGTTTTTT. Protein sequence: CSVEGTGETGELFF.

This sequence joins TRBV7-3 and TRBJ2-2; D call uncertain. Trimming shortened V by 6 bases and J by 6 bases, and 14 bases separated the two germline ends. The V gene's germline CDR1 is SGHTA and CDR2 FQGTGA. CDR3 length: 14 amino acids. The DNA for the CDR3 is TGTGCCAGCAGTAACCGGGCCAACTCCGGGGAGCTGTTTTTT. Protein: CASSNRANSGELFF.

CDR3 sequence reads: CASSIGGAGGQPQHF. The CDR3, as DNA: TGTGCCAGTAGTATAGGTGGGGCAGGGGGCCAGCCCCAGCATTTT. The chain has TRBV19 and TRBJ1-5; TRBD1 agrees at 8 bases. The germline V gene encodes CDR1 LNHDA and CDR2 SQIVND (reference sequence). The CDR3 covers 15 residues. V lost 1 base, J lost 7 bases, and 6 bases stayed unmatched.

V and J are TRBV6-6 and TRBJ1-1; no reliable D call. V lost 2 bases to trimming and J lost 3 bases, with 13 bases between them. The CDR3 contains 15 residues. CDR1 MNHNY and CDR2 SVGAGI come from the germline V gene (reference sequence). CDR3 amino acids: CASSYTRTWDTEAFF. The CDR3 DNA reads TGTGCCAGCAGTTACACGAGGACCTGGGACACTGAAGCTTTCTTT.